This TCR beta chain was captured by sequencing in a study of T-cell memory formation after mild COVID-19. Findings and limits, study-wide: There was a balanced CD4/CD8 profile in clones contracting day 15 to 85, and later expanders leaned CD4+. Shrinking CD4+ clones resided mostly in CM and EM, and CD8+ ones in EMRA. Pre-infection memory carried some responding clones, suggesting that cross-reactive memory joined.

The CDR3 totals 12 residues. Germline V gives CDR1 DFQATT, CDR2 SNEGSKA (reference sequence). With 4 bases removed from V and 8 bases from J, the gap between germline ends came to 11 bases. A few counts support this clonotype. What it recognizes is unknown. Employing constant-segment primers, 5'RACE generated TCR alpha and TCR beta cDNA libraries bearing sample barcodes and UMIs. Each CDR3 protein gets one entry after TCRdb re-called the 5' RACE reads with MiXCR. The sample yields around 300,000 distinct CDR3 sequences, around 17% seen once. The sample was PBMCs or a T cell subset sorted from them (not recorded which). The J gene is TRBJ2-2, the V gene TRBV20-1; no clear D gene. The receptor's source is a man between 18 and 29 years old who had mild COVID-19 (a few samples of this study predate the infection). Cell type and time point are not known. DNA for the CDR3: TGCAGTGCTATCTCCACGCAGGGGGAGCTGTTTTTT. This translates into CSAISTQGELFF.